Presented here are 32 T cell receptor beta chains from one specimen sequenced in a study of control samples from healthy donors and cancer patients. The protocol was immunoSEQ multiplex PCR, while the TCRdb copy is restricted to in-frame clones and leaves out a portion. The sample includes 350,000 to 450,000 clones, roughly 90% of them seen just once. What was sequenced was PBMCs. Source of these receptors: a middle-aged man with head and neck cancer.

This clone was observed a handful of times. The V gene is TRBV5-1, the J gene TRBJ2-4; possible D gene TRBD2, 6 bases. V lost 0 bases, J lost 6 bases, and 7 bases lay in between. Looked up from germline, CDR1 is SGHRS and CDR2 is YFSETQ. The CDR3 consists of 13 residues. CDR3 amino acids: CASSLAGGNIQYF. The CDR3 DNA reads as TGCGCCAGCAGCTTGGCCGGGGGAAACATTCAGTACTTC.

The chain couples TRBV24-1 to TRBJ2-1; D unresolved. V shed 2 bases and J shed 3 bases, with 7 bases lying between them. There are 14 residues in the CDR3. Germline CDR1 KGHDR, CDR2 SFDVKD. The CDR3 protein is CATSDSTDYNEQFF. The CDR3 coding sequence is TGTGCCACCAGTGATTCGACGGACTACAATGAGCAGTTCTTC.

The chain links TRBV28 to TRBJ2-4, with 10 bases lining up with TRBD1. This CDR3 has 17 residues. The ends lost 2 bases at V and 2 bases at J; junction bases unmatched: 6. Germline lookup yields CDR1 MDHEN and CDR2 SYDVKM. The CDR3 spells CASSLIPGQGSKNIQYF. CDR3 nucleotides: TGTGCCAGCAGTTTAATCCCGGGACAGGGGTCCAAAAACATTCAGTACTTC.

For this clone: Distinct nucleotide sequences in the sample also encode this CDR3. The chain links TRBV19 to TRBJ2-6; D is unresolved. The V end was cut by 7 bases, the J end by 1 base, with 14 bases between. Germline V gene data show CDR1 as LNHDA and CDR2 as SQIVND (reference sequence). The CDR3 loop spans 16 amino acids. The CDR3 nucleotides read TGTGCCAGTAACCTCCTCGGGCAGTCTGGGGCCAACGTCCTGACTTTC. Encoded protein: CASNLLGQSGANVLTF.

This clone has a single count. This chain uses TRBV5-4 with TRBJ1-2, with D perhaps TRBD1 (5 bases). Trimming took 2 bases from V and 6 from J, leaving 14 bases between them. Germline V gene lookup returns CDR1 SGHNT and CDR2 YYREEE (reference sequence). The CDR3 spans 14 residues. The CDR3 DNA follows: TGTGCCAGCAGCTTTGGCCCCGGGGCGGATGGCTACACCTTC. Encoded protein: CASSFGPGADGYTF. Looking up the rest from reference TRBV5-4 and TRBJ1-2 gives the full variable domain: ETGVTQSPTHLIKTRGQQVTLRCSSQSGHNTVSWYQQALGQGPQFIFQYYREEENGRGNFPPRFSGLQFPNYSSELNVNALELDDSALYLCASSFGPGADGYTFGSGTRLTVV.

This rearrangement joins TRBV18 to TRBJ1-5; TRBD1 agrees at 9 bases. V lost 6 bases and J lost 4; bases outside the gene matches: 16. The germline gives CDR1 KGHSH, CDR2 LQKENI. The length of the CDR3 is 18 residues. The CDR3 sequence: CASSPKKIGTGYNQPQHF. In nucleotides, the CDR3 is TGTGCCAGCTCCCCTAAAAAAATCGGGACAGGGTATAATCAGCCCCAGCATTTT. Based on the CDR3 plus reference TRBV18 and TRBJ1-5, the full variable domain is NAGVMQNPRHLVRRRGQEARLRCSPMKGHSHVYWYRQLPEEGLKFMVYLQKENIIDESGMPKERFSAEFPKEGPSILRIQQVVRGDSAAYFCASSPKKIGTGYNQPQHFGDGTRLSIL.

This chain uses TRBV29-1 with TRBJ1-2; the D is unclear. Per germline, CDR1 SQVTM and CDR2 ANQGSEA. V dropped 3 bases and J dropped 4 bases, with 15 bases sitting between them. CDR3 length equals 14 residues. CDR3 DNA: TGCAGCGTTGAGGTTGTCGAGGGATCCTATGGCTACACCTTC. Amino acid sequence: CSVEVVEGSYGYTF.

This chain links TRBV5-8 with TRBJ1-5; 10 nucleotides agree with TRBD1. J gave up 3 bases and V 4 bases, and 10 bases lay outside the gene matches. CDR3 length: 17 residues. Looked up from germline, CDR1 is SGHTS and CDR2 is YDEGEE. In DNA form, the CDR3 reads TGTGCCAGCAGCCCGGACAGGGGGTTTCTGAACAATCAGCCCCAGCATTTT. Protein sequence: CASSPDRGFLNNQPQHF.

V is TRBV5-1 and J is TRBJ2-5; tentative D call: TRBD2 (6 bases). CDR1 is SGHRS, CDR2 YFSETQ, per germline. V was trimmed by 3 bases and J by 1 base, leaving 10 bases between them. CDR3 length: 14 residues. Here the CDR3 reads CASSYGTSQETQYF. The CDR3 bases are TGCGCCAGCAGCTACGGGACTTCCCAAGAGACCCAGTACTTC.

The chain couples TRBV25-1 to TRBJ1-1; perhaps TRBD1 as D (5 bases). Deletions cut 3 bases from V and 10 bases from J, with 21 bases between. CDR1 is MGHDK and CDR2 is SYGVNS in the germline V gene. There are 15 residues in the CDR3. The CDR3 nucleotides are TGTGCCAGCAGTGATACATCCCAGGGTGTTCGTTCAGCTTTCTTT. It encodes CASSDTSQGVRSAFF.

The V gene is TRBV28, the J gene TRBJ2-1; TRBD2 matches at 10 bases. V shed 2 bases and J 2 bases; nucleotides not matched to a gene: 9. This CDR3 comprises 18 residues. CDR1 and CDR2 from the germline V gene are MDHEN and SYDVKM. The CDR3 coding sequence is TGTGCCAGCAGTTTAGGGCTAGCGGGAGATTTAGCCTACAATGAGCAGTTCTTC. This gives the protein CASSLGLAGDLAYNEQFF.

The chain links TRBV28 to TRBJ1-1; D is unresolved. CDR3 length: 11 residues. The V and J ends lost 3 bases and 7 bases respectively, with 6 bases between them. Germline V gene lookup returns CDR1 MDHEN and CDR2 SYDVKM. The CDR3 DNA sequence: TGTGCCAGCAGTTTGGGAGGTGAAGCTTTCTTT. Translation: CASSLGGEAFF.

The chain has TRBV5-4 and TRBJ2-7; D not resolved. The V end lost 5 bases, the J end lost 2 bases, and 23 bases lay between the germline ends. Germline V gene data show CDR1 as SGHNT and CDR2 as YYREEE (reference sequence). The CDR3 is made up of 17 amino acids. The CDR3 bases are TGTGCCAGCAGTCCCGAACCGGGCCCCATCCGACCCTACGAGCAGTACTTC. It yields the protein CASSPEPGPIRPYEQYF.

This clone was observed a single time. Here the CDR3 reads CASTATENSPLHF. The CDR3, as DNA: TGTGCCAGTACCGCCACGGAGAATTCACCCCTCCACTTT. The gene calls are TRBV19 and TRBJ1-6, with D uncertain. The CDR3 spans 13 residues. Germline loops: CDR1 LNHDA, CDR2 SQIVND (reference sequence). Between the trimmed V and J ends, which lost 7 bases and 7 bases, there was a span of 11 bases.

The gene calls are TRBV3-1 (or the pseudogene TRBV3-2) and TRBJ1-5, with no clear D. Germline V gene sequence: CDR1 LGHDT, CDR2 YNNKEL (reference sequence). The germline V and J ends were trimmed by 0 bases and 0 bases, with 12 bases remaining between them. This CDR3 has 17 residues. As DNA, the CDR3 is TGTGCCAGCAGCCAAGATGCACCGATCGTTAGCAATCAGCCCCAGCATTTT. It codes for CASSQDAPIVSNQPQHF.

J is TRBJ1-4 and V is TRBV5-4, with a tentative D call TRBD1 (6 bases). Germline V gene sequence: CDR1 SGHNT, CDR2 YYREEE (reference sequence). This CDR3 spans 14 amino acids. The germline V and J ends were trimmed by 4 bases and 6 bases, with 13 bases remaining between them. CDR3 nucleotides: TGTGCCAGCAGCCTGGGGACAAGAGATGAAAAACTGTTTTTT. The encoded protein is CASSLGTRDEKLFF.

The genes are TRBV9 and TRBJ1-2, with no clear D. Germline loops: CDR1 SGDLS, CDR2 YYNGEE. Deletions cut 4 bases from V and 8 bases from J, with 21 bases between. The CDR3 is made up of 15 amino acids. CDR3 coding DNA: TGTGCCAGCAGCCCCCAGGCCGGTGAAGGTGAAGGCTACACCTTC. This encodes CASSPQAGEGEGYTF.

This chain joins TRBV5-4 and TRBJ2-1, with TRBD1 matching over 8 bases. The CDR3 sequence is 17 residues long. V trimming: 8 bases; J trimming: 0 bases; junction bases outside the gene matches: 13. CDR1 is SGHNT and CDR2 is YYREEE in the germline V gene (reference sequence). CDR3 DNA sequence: TGTGCCAGTTATAGGGACAGGCCTGGCAGCTCCTACAATGAGCAGTTCTTC. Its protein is CASYRDRPGSSYNEQFF.

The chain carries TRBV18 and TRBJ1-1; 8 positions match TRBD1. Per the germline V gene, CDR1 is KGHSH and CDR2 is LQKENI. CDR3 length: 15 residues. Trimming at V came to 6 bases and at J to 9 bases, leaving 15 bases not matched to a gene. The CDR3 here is CASSPYPIRDRKAFF. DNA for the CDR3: TGTGCCAGCTCTCCCTACCCAATCCGGGACAGGAAAGCTTTCTTT. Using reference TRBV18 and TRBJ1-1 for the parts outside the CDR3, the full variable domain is NAGVMQNPRHLVRRRGQEARLRCSPMKGHSHVYWYRQLPEEGLKFMVYLQKENIIDESGMPKERFSAEFPKEGPSILRIQQVVRGDSAAYFCASSPYPIRDRKAFFGQGTRLTVV.

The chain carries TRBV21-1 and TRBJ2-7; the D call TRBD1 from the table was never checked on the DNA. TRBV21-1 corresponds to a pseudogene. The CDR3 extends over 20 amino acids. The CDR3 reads CASSKVDNRGLKVKVYEQYF. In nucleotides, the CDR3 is TGTGCCAGCAGCAAGGTCGACAACCGTGGGCTAAAGGTGAAGGTCTACGAGCAGTACTTC.

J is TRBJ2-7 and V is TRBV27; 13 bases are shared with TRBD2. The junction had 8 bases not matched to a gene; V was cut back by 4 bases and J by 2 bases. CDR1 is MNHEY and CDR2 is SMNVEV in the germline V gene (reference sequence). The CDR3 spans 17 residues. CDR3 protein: CASSSRTSGRGTYEQYF. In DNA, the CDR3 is TGTGCCAGCAGTTCGAGGACTAGCGGGAGAGGAACCTACGAGCAGTACTTC.

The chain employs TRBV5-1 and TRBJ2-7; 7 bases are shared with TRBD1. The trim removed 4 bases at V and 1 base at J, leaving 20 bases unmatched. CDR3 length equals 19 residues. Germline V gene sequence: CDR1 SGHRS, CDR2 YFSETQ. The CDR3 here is CASSTVPPGQPPSSYEQYF. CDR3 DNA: TGCGCCAGCAGCACTGTCCCCCCGGGACAGCCCCCGAGTTCCTACGAGCAGTACTTC.

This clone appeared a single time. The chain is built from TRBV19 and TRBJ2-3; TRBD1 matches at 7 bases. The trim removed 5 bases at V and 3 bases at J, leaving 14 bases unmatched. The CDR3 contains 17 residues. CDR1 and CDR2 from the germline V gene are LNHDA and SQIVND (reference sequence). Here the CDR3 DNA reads TGTGCCAGTAGTCCGGGACCCCGAGGGGGCGTAACAGATACGCAGTATTTT. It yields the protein CASSPGPRGGVTDTQYF.

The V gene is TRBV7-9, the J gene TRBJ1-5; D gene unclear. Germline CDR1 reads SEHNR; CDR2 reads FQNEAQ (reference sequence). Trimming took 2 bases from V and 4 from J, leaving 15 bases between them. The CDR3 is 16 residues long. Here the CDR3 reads CASSLISDGPNQPQHF. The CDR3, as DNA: TGTGCCAGCAGCTTAATTTCAGACGGACCTAATCAGCCCCAGCATTTT.

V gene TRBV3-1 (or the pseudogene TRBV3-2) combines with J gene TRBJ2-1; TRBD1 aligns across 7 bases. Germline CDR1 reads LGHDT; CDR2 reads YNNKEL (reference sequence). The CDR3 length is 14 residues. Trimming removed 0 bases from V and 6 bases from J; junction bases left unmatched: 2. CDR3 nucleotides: TGTGCCAGCAGCCAAGAGACAGGGATCAATGAGCAGTTCTTC. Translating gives CASSQETGINEQFF.

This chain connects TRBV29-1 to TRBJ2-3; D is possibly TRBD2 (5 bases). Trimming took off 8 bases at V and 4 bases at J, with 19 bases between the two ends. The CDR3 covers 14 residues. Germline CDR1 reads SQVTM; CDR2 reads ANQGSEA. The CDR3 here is CSTSRGRVSDTQYF. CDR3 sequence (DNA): TGCAGCACTTCCAGAGGGCGGGTCTCAGATACGCAGTATTTT.

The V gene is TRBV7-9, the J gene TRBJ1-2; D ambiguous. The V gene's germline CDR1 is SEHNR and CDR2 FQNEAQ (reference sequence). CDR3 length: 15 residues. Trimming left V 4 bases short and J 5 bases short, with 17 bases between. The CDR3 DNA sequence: TGTGCCAGCAGCTCATACGGGAGAGGGCTTTATGGCTACACCTTC. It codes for CASSSYGRGLYGYTF. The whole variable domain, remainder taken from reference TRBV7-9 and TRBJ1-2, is DTGVSQNPRHKITKRGQNVTFRCDPISEHNRLYWYRQTLGQGPEFLTYFQNEAQLEKSRLLSDRFSAERPKGSFSTLEIQRTEQGDSAMYLCASSSYGRGLYGYTFGSGTRLTVV.

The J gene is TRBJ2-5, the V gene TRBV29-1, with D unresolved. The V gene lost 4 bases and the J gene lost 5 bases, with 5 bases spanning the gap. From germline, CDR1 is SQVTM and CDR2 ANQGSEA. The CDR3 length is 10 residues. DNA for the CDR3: TGCAGCGTTGTTGCCGAGACCCAGTACTTC. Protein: CSVVAETQYF.

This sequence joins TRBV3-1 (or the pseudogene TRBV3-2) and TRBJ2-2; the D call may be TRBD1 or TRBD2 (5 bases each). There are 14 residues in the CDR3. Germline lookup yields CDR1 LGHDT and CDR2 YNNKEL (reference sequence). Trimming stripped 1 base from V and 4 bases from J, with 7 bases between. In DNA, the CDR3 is TGTGCCAGCAGCCAAGGTGGGGGCACCGGGGAGCTGTTTTTT. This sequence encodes CASSQGGGTGELFF.

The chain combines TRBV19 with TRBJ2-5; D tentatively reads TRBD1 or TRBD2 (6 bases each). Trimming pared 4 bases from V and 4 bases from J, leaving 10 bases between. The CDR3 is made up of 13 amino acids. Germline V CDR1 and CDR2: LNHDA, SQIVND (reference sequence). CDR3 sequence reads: CASSTSGAETQYF. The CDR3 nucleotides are TGTGCCAGTAGTACCTCGGGGGCAGAGACCCAGTACTTC.

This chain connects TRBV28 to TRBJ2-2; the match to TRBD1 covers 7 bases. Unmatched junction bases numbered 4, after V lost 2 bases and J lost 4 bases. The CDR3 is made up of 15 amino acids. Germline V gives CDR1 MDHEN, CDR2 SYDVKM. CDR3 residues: CASSLEGGITGELFF. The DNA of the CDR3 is TGTGCCAGCAGTTTAGAAGGGGGCATCACCGGGGAGCTGTTTTTT.

CDR3 nucleotide sequence: TGTGCCACCTCCCGACGGCCGGGATCGAACACCGGGGAGCTGTTTTTT. Protein: CATSRRPGSNTGELFF. The chain recombines TRBV15 with TRBJ2-2; D might be TRBD2 (5 bases). CDR1 is LNHNV, CDR2 YYDKDF, per germline (reference sequence). V dropped 8 bases and J dropped 0 bases, with 16 bases sitting between them. The CDR3 has 16 amino acids.